Here is one T cell receptor beta chain with its context. Its antigen specificity is not known. Base quality data are lacking; no much larger clone is found one base away. The CDR3 regions of human TCRbeta chains were analyzed by immunosequencing. Concerning the study's data processing: TCRs in the repertoires were compared against a reference library of SARS-CoV-2-specific TCRs that had been generated with the MIRA antigen-specificity platform. Breadth was defined as the fraction of unique TCRs that were SARS-CoV-2-associated. Depth was defined as the fraction of total T cells that were SARS-CoV-2-associated. Using the MIRA data, every spike-specific TCR was mapped to the spike region that the TCR reacted to and assigned to either a CD4 or a CD8 class. Log10-transformed breadth and depth values were compared by one-way ANOVA with Sidak's multiple comparisons tests. The source is immuneACCESS, and TCRdb retained only in-frame sequences with V and J called. Part of the clones is not carried over; for the studies checked, unresolved V genes explain less than half of this, and the remainder is unexplained. V and J calls and clone size come straight from that table; D and trimming were deduced from the DNA. Present in this sample are roughly 150,000 clones, roughly 92% of which were seen just once. The ten largest clones add up to around 2.3% of the sample.

These data are taken from a study of T cell responses to AZD1222 COVID-19 vaccine (TCRdb year 2021). Regarding the research as a whole: Because spike-specific TCR depth and breadth did not differ between the two schedules, AZD1222 recipients who got a second dose at roughly 4 weeks were pooled with those who got a second dose at roughly 12 weeks. Trial participants were enrolled by age into subgroups of 18-55, 56-69 and 70-plus years, and around 140, 26 and 57 TCR-sequenced participants, respectively, were included in these subgroups. TCR sequencing covered more than 230 trial participants: 200 to 220 given two doses of AZD1222 and about 26 given two doses of MenACWY control vaccine. What the work shows at the level of the full study, not this receptor alone: Because no samples from the day 14 peak response were available, repertoires could be characterized only after the peak T cell response. Reportedly, almost half of the unique spike-specific TCRs recognized epitopes lying outside the regions that are mutated in the B.1.351 and B.1.1.7 variants. Participants were mostly white British, with more females than males. The authors suggested clonal diversity may have been underestimated. Conclusions about previously exposed vaccinees are limited because only six or seven AZD1222 recipients were SARS-CoV-2 seropositive at baseline. A significant rise in spike-specific TCR breadth and depth was observed after two AZD1222 doses relative to day 0 and relative to MenACWY recipients. In the small 56-69-year group, the increase in depth fell short of significance, most likely because of low power. The whole spike protein was spanned by vaccine-associated CD4 TCRs, and dominant responses were seen in regions 160-218 and 743-854.

What the time point label conveys for this sample: baseline before first vaccination. The vaccinee samples were drawn from two UK trials, COV001 and COV002, one of which was a single-blind randomized controlled phase 2/3 trial testing AZD1222 (ChAdOx1 nCoV-19) in healthy adults. Trial participant PBMC samples were collected at day 0 and day 28 after the second dose for TCRbeta chain sequencing. The TCR originated in an adult in good health. This material consisted of peripheral blood, taken on day 0 of AZD1222 vaccination.

The sequence in DNA is TGTGCCAGCAGTCCCAGGGACCGGACTGAAGCTTTCTTT. It encodes CASSPRDRTEAFF. The chain is encoded by TRBV12-3 or TRBV12-4 joined to TRBJ1-1; a tentative D call is TRBD1 (5 bases match). V gives up 5 bases and J gives up 5 bases, and the segment between their germline ends measures 12 bases. The CDR3 spans 13 residues, from the cysteine through the phenylalanine. CDR3 DNA only is kept here, 39 bases in frame from base 1.